This T cell receptor (beta chain) was identified in a study of blood T cell repertoires in COVID-19 (dated by TCRdb to the early 2020s). With respect to the entire study: The collaborator samples originated in the United States, Italy and Spain and spanned the acute and convalescent phases of COVID-19. The material from the prospective study consisted of cDNA or gDNA derived from T cells, B-cell-depleted T cells, or PBMCs. Where available, HLA class I and class II types were taken from metadata supplied by the sample provider and were not determined by assay-based typing. A freely available public database, intended as a resource for researchers studying the immune response to SARS-CoV-2, is where the repertoires were released. The dataset comprised deeply sampled blood TCRbeta repertoires from subjects exposed to, actively infected with, or recovered from COVID-19. The sample metadata nearly always contained a de-identified subject ID, COVID-19 status, age in years and sex. Samples were obtained from the ongoing ImmuneRACE study (first 160 participants) and from some 1,200 subjects provided by 6 global collaborators. Summary of the overall study and its limitations: Clinical and demographic metadata were provided uncurated, with the amount varying by source and participant.

TCRbeta CDR3 regions were amplified from genomic DNA using the immunoSEQ Assay, a bias-controlled multiplex PCR. In the paper's pipeline: Within the assay, amplification of reference gene primers was used to estimate how many nucleated cells each sample contained. Sequence reads were collapsed and filtered to measure the absolute abundance of every unique TCRbeta CDR3 rearrangement. For each sample, productive Simpson clonality was calculated by taking the square root of Simpson's diversity index across productive rearrangements. The clones in this table, taken by TCRdb from immuneACCESS, are in-frame only. Not every clone is retained; where verified, under half of the shortfall comes from an unresolved V gene, and the cause of the rest is unknown. That table gives V, J and clone size, and the DNA gave D and trimming. The sample includes about 150,000 clones, with approximately 82% observed a single time. The ten largest clones add up to around 20% of the sample.

Trimming removed 5 bases from V and 3 bases from J, leaving 5 bases between the germline ends. The germline V gene encodes CDR1 SGHVS and CDR2 FQNEAQ. The CDR3 starts with the cysteine, ends with the phenylalanine, and has 11 residues. The DNA shown is the 33-base CDR3, in frame from base 1. Samples from volunteer blood donors who had recovered from COVID-19 were contributed by a second Seattle source. The collaborating institutions used their own protocols to collect whole blood in K2EDTA tubes. For TCRbeta analysis, collaborators shipped samples as frozen whole blood, isolated PBMCs, or DNA extracted from either of those sample types. Of note for this clone: No cognate antigen has been identified for it. No per-base quality is available; no much larger clone lies one base away.

The sequence joins TRBV7-8 to TRBJ2-7; no D gene is confidently identified. Material for sequencing was peripheral blood. The receptor comes from a woman aged 70-85 years who had recovered from COVID-19. The CDR3: CASSPFYEQYF. The bases read TGTGCCAGCAGCCCCTTCTACGAGCAGTACTTC. Where the CDR3 stops, the reference TRBV7-8 and TRBJ2-7 genes take over; the full variable domain is GAGVSQSPRYKVAKRGQDVALRCDPISGHVSLFWYQQALGQGPEFLTYFQNEAQLDKSGLPSDRFFAERPEGSVSTLKIQRTQQEDSAVYLCASSPFYEQYFGPGTRLTVT.